These 18 T cell receptor beta chains came from one sample sequenced in a study of cytomegalovirus exposure and HLA in healthy donors. PCR used 60 Vbeta primers and 13 Jbeta primers. Sequencing was performed with immunoSEQ multiplex PCR; in TCRdb, only in-frame clones are kept and a portion is missing. The sample lists roughly 110,000 clones; about 80% were seen once. Sequencing used PBMCs. The origin of the receptors is a man aged 25-45 years in good health and CMV-seronegative.

The chain employs TRBV5-1 and TRBJ2-7; 10 bases align to TRBD1. The junction had 5 bases not matched to a gene; V was cut back by 4 bases and J by 7 bases. Germline V gives CDR1 SGHRS, CDR2 YFSETQ. The CDR3 is made up of 13 amino acids. The CDR3 DNA sequence: TGCGCCAGCAGCCGGGACAGGGGTAGTGAGCAGTACTTC. Its translation: CASSRDRGSEQYF. Based on the CDR3 plus reference TRBV5-1 and TRBJ2-7, the full variable domain is KAGVTQTPRYLIKTRGQQVTLSCSPISGHRSVSWYQQTPGQGLQFLFEYFSETQRNKGNFPGRFSGRQFSNSRSEMNVSTLELGDSALYLCASSRDRGSEQYFGPGTRLTVT.

The V and J genes are TRBV9 and TRBJ1-2; D possibly corresponds to TRBD1 (5 bases). V lost 3 bases, J lost 1 base, and 13 bases lay in between. CDR1 is SGDLS and CDR2 is YYNGEE in the germline V gene. This CDR3 comprises 15 residues. The DNA for the CDR3 is TGTGCCAGCAGCGAGGGGACTACGCTTAACTATGGCTACACCTTC. Translated: CASSEGTTLNYGYTF.

The V call is TRBV5-1, the J call TRBJ2-7; 12 bases fit TRBD1. CDR3 length: 14 residues. Germline values: CDR1 SGHRS, CDR2 YFSETQ. Trimming removed 5 bases from V and 4 bases from J; junction bases left unmatched: 4. CDR3 sequence (DNA): TGCGCCAGCAGTCAGGGACAGGGGGCTTACGAGCAGTACTTC. Translating gives CASSQGQGAYEQYF.

The chain carries TRBV28 and TRBJ2-3; the match to TRBD2 covers 7 bases. The CDR3 is 14 residues long. The germline V gene has CDR1 MDHEN and CDR2 SYDVKM. V dropped 3 bases and J dropped 6; count of bases not matched to a gene: 6. The CDR3 nucleotides read TGTGCCAGCAGTTTGGGCGGGAGAACGGATACGCAGTATTTT. Translation: CASSLGGRTDTQYF.

V is TRBV7-8 and J is TRBJ1-5; 8 bases are shared with TRBD1. Germline assignment: CDR1 SGHVS and CDR2 FQNEAQ. The CDR3 totals 12 residues. V was clipped by 3 bases and J by 10 bases; unmatched bases: 2. CDR3 sequence: CASSFGQGPQHF. CDR3 DNA sequence: TGTGCCAGCAGCTTTGGACAGGGACCCCAGCATTTT.

The chain employs TRBV28 and TRBJ1-1, with 7 bases that match TRBD1. In germline, CDR1 is MDHEN, CDR2 SYDVKM. With 5 bases clipped from V and 4 bases from J, the junction kept 7 bases outside the gene matches. This CDR3 contains 14 residues. CDR3 in amino acids: CASSLPTGSTEAFF. CDR3 DNA sequence: TGTGCCAGCAGTCTCCCGACAGGGAGCACTGAAGCTTTCTTT.

CDR3 protein: CASSLEGGDEQFF. As DNA, the CDR3 is TGTGCCAGCAGCTTAGAGGGAGGTGATGAGCAGTTCTTC. The chain combines TRBV11-3 with TRBJ2-1; possible D gene TRBD2, 6 bases. Germline V gives CDR1 SGHNT, CDR2 YENEEA. This CDR3 region has 13 residues. Trimming pared 0 bases from V and 8 bases from J, leaving 8 bases between.

The chain carries TRBV27 and TRBJ2-7; 11 bases match TRBD2. V lost 3 bases to trimming and J lost 4 bases; unmatched junction nucleotides: 2. The CDR3 is 14 amino acids. From germline, CDR1 is MNHEY and CDR2 SMNVEV (reference sequence). As DNA, the CDR3 is TGTGCCAGCAGTTTTAGCGGGAGGGTTTACGAGCAGTACTTC. Protein: CASSFSGRVYEQYF.

V usage is TRBV25-1 and J usage is TRBJ1-4; the match to TRBD1 covers 8 bases. The J segment lost 5 bases and the V segment lost 6 bases, leaving 5 bases of the junction unmatched. The CDR3 length is 14 residues. Germline loops: CDR1 MGHDK, CDR2 SYGVNS. CDR3: CASRKDRANEKLFF. The CDR3 coding sequence is TGTGCCAGCAGAAAGGACAGGGCGAATGAAAAACTGTTTTTT. Complete variable domain (other parts from reference TRBV25-1 and TRBJ1-4): EADIYQTPRYLVIGTGKKITLECSQTMGHDKMYWYQQDPGMELHLIHYSYGVNSTEKGDLSSESTVSRIRTEHFPLTLESARPSHTSQYLCASRKDRANEKLFFGSGTQLSVL.

This clone was picked up one time. V usage is TRBV19 and J usage is TRBJ2-7, with D perhaps TRBD2 (5 bases). This CDR3 spans 15 amino acids. Looked up from germline, CDR1 is LNHDA and CDR2 is SQIVND (reference sequence). With 6 bases removed from V and 3 bases from J, the gap between germline ends came to 18 bases. CDR3 region: CASRLSGQTLYEQYF. CDR3 sequence (DNA): TGTGCCAGTAGACTGAGCGGCCAGACCCTCTACGAGCAGTACTTC.

The chain couples TRBV10-3 to TRBJ2-7, with D possibly TRBD1 on 6 matching bases. Germline V gene lookup returns CDR1 ENHRY and CDR2 SYGVKD. This CDR3 comprises 12 residues. V was cut by 9 bases and J by 1 base, with 10 bases left in between. The CDR3 DNA is TGTGCCATTGCGGACAGTTCCTACGAGCAGTACTTC. Protein sequence: CAIADSSYEQYF.

V usage is TRBV11-1 and J usage is TRBJ1-6; TRBD1 is a possible D gene (6 bases). Trimming removed 10 bases from V and 8 bases from J, with 30 bases in between. This CDR3 has 18 amino acids. CDR1 is SGHAT and CDR2 is FQDESV in the germline V gene (reference sequence). The CDR3: CATTTGGRVTVADSPLHF. For the CDR3, the DNA is TGTGCCACCACAACGGGGGGGCGGGTTACCGTAGCGGATTCACCCCTCCACTTT. Together with reference TRBV11-1 and TRBJ1-6, the CDR3 gives the full variable domain: EAEVAQSPRYKITEKSQAVAFWCDPISGHATLYWYRQILGQGPELLVQFQDESVVDDSQLPKDRFSAERLKGVDSTLKIQPAELGDSAMYLCATTTGGRVTVADSPLHFGNGTRLTVT.

J is TRBJ1-1 and V is TRBV6-5, with 8 nucleotides matching TRBD1. The CDR3 consists of 14 residues. Per germline, CDR1 MNHEY and CDR2 SVGAGI. The V and J ends lost 4 bases and 6 bases, in that order; junction bases with no gene match: 7. CDR3 residues: CASSLPGGASEAFF. CDR3 in DNA: TGTGCCAGCAGTTTGCCAGGGGGCGCCTCTGAAGCTTTCTTT.

About this clone: Other DNA variants within this sample encode the same CDR3. The chain employs TRBV18 and TRBJ1-4; 7 bases line up with TRBD1. Trimming cost V 3 bases and J 5 bases; bases outside gene matches: 3. Germline V gene lookup returns CDR1 KGHSH and CDR2 LQKENI. This CDR3 has 14 amino acids. The CDR3 nucleotides read TGTGCCAGCTCACCCCGGGACAGCAATGAAAAACTGTTTTTT. It codes for CASSPRDSNEKLFF.

The rearrangement links TRBV6-5 to TRBJ1-1, with D possibly TRBD1 on 5 matching bases. Trimming cost V 5 bases and J 3 bases, with 16 bases left between them. The length of the CDR3 is 15 residues. From germline, CDR1 is MNHEY and CDR2 SVGAGI. This chain's CDR3 is CASSTTGVGDTEAFF. The CDR3 nucleotides read TGTGCCAGCAGTACAACAGGAGTAGGTGACACTGAAGCTTTCTTT.

This clone occurred once. Here the CDR3 reads CSVPSAASGREETQYF. CDR3 nucleotide sequence: TGCAGCGTCCCAAGCGCGGCTAGCGGGAGAGAAGAGACCCAGTACTTC. The chain is built from TRBV29-1 and TRBJ2-5; 10 nucleotides line up with TRBD2. The CDR3 has 16 residues. V shed 6 bases and J 3 bases; nucleotides not matched to a gene: 13. Germline V gene lookup returns CDR1 SQVTM and CDR2 ANQGSEA.

V is TRBV10-3 and J is TRBJ1-2; a possible D gene is TRBD1 (5 bases). CDR1 is ENHRY, CDR2 SYGVKD, per germline. The ends were cut back, 4 bases at V and 5 bases at J, with 8 bases in the middle. The CDR3 consists of 12 residues. This CDR3 is CAISGQGYGYTF. The CDR3, as DNA: TGTGCCATCAGTGGGCAGGGATATGGCTACACCTTC.

The V and J genes are TRBV19 and TRBJ1-5; D perhaps matches TRBD1 (6 bases). This CDR3 is 15 amino acids long. V was pared by 4 bases and J by 0 bases, with 10 bases between. Germline assignment: CDR1 LNHDA and CDR2 SQIVND (reference sequence). CDR3 nucleotides: TGTGCCAGTAGTAGGACAGCCGTTAGCAATCAGCCCCAGCATTTT. Translating gives CASSRTAVSNQPQHF.